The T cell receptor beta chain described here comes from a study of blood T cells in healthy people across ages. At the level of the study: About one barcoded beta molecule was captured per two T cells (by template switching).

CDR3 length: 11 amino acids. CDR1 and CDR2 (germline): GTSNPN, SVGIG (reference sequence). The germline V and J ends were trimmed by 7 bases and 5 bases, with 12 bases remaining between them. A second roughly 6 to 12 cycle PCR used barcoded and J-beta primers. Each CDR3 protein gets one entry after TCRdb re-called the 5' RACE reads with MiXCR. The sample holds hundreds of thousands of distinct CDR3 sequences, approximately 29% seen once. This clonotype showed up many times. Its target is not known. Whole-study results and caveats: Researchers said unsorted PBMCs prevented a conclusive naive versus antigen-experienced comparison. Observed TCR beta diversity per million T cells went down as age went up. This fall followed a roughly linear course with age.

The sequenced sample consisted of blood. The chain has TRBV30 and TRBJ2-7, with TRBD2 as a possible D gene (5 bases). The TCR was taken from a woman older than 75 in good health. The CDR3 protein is CASRTGNEQYF. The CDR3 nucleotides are TGTGCCTCACGGACTGGCAACGAGCAGTACTTC.